This is a list of T cell receptor beta chains from one sample in a study of T cell responses to AZD1222 COVID-19 vaccine. The method was immunoSEQ multiplex PCR; TCRdb's version includes in-frame clones alone and lacks a portion of them. Of around 100,000 clones listed, roughly nine tenths are singletons. The source material was peripheral blood, sampled on day 0 of AZD1222 vaccination. The receptors come from an adult in good health. Each CDR3 is given with its conserved first and last residue. A D gene is named only where the DNA matches it firmly. Rows give clone size only sometimes, using once, few, many, or a class for an expanded clone.

>TRBD2|TRBV7-3|15|TRBJ2-3|.
TGTGCCAGCAGCCCTCCGGGACTAGGCACAGATACGCAGTATTTT
CASSPPGLGTDTQYF
>.|TRBV11-1|12|TRBJ1-2|few
TGTGCCAGCAGCCCAACAGGGAATGGCTACACCTTC
CASSPTGNGYTF
>.|TRBV7-3|15|TRBJ1-4|.
TGTGCCAGCAGCTTGGCAGGGGTGACTAATGAAAAACTGTTTTTT
CASSLAGVTNEKLFF
>.|TRBV19|13|TRBJ1-2|.
TGTGCCAGTAGTCCAACGTCGGACTATGGCTACACCTTC
CASSPTSDYGYTF
>TRBD2|TRBV27|15|TRBJ2-7|.
TGTGCCAGCAGAGCGGGGGGAGGGATCCCCTACGAGCAGTACTTC
CASRAGGGIPYEQYF
>TRBD2|TRBV14|14|TRBJ2-5|.
TGTGCCAGCAGCCACCCGGGGAGGGCGGAGACCCAGTACTTC
CASSHPGRAETQYF
>.|TRBV4-3|16|TRBJ2-2|.
TGCGCCAGCAGCCAAGTTGGCTCCGCGAACACCGGGGAGCTGTTTTTT
CASSQVGSANTGELFF
>.|TRBV30|14|TRBJ2-1|.
TGTGCCTGGAGCACCCGGGGGCGCGATCTTGAGCAGTTCTTC
CAWSTRGRDLEQFF
>.|TRBV19|17|TRBJ2-4|.
TGTGCCAGTAGTAATCTTGGGGGCTCGCTAGCCAAAAACATTCAGTACTTC
CASSNLGGSLAKNIQYF
>TRBD2|TRBV4-2|14|TRBJ2-3|.
TGTGCCAGCAGGGGTAGCGGGAGGGCCGATACGCAGTATTTT
CASRGSGRADTQYF
>.|TRBV5-1|14|TRBJ2-3|.
TGCGCCAGCAGACAGGTACCTCGCACAGATACGCAGTATTTT
CASRQVPRTDTQYF
>.|TRBV7-9|17|TRBJ1-3|.
TGTGCCAGCAGCTCAAAGACGGGGGGACATTCTGGAAACACCATATATTTT
CASSSKTGGHSGNTIYF
>TRBD1|TRBV28|14|TRBJ2-2|once
TGTGCCACCCGGACAGGGGCGCACACCGGGGAGCTGTTTTTT
CATRTGAHTGELFF
>.|TRBV9|13|TRBJ2-3|.
TGTGCCAGCAGCGTACCCTCCTCGGATACGCAGTATTTT
CASSVPSSDTQYF
>.|TRBV27|15|TRBJ2-3|once
TGTGCCAGCAGTTTCCAGACACCTAGCACAGATACGCAGTATTTT
CASSFQTPSTDTQYF
>.|TRBV7-2|15|TRBJ2-5|.
TGTGCCAGCAGCACCCGACAGGTTGGGCGAGAGACCCAGTACTTC
CASSTRQVGRETQYF
>.|TRBV15|17|TRBJ1-6|.
TGTGCCACCAGCAGAGATCTTGGTAGTTCCTATAATTCACCCCTCCACTTT
CATSRDLGSSYNSPLHF
>TRBD2|TRBV29-1|14|TRBJ2-5|.
TGCAGCGTTGAAAGGGTCACTAGCGTGGAGACCCAGTACTTC
CSVERVTSVETQYF
>.|TRBV7-3|14|TRBJ1-1|.
TGTGCCAGCAGCTCCAGGGGACGTAACACTGAAGCTTTCTTT
CASSSRGRNTEAFF
>.|TRBV5-1|12|TRBJ1-1|once
TGCGCCAGCAGCTTGTGGGCAGGGGAGGCTTTCTTT
CASSLWAGEAFF
>.|TRBV7-2|14|TRBJ1-3|.
TGTGCCAGCAGCTTAGCGGGACCTGGAAACACCATATATTTT
CASSLAGPGNTIYF
>.|TRBV10-3|13|TRBJ2-3|.
TGTGCCATCGCAGGGGTCAAAACAGATACGCAGTATTTT
CAIAGVKTDTQYF
>.|TRBV5-1|14|TRBJ1-2|.
TGCGCCAGCAGCTTAACGGGGGCCATCGAGGGCTACACCTTC
CASSLTGAIEGYTF
>.|TRBV29-1|15|TRBJ1-6|.
TGCAGTGTTTCCCGGGACGGCTCAAGGGTGGGATCCCTCCACTTT
CSVSRDGSRVGSLHF
>TRBD1|TRBV14|16|TRBJ1-2|.
TGTGCCAGCAGCCGCGGACAGGGGGCATACAACTATGGCTACACCTTC
CASSRGQGAYNYGYTF
>TRBD1|TRBV5-5|13|TRBJ1-1|.
TGTGCCAGCAGCTCGACAGGGGGGACTGAAGCTTTCTTT
CASSSTGGTEAFF
>.|TRBV6-2/TRBV6-3|11|TRBJ2-7|.
TGTGCCAGCAGTTCGCCCTACGAGCAGTACTTC
CASSSPYEQYF
>.|TRBV3-1/TRBV3-2|17|TRBJ1-6|.
TGTGCCAGCAGCCAAGCGGTGGGGGGACAATATAATTCACCCCTCCACTTT
CASSQAVGGQYNSPLHF
>.|TRBV12-3/TRBV12-4|12|TRBJ2-3|once
TGTGCCAGCAGTCCAGGGGCGAGGGAGCAGTATTTT
CASSPGAREQYF
>.|TRBV5-1|16|TRBJ2-6|few
TGCGCCAGCAGCTTATGGGCTTTCTCTGGGGCCAACGTCCTGACTTTC
CASSLWAFSGANVLTF
>.|TRBV6-4|13|TRBJ1-4|.
TGTGCCAGCAGTAAGAATCGGGGGGAAAAACTGTTTTTT
CASSKNRGEKLFF
>TRBD1|TRBV9|14|TRBJ2-7|.
TGTGCCAGCAGCCCCCGGGACAGGGACTACGAGCAGTACTTC
CASSPRDRDYEQYF
>TRBD2|TRBV3-1/TRBV3-2|15|TRBJ2-7|.
TGTGCCACCGAAGGGGCTAGCGGGAGGGCCGACGAGCAGTACTTC
CATEGASGRADEQYF
>TRBD1|TRBV23-1|15|TRBJ1-3|once
TGCGCCAGCGCCACGGACAGGGGGTATGGAAACACCATATATTTT
CASATDRGYGNTIYF
>.|TRBV15|14|TRBJ1-5|.
TGTGCCACCAGCTTATGGGGAAGCAATCAGCCCCAGCATTTT
CATSLWGSNQPQHF
>TRBD1|TRBV9|15|TRBJ1-6|.
TGTGCCAGCAGCGTAGGGCTCAGACAGGGTTCACCCCTCCACTTT
CASSVGLRQGSPLHF
>TRBD1|TRBV5-6|15|TRBJ1-2|.
TGTGCCAGCAGCTTGGGGGACAGGGGGACCTATGGCTACACCTTC
CASSLGDRGTYGYTF
>.|TRBV9|16|TRBJ2-7|.
TGTGCCAGCAGCATCGAGGTGAGACTTACAGGGAGCGAGCAGTACTTC
CASSIEVRLTGSEQYF
>.|TRBV21-1|14|TRBJ2-7|.
TGTGCCAGCAGCAAAGGGCCAAAAACCTACGAGCAGTACTTC
CASSKGPKTYEQYF